These 20 T cell receptor beta chains were all obtained from the same sample, sequenced in a study of cytomegalovirus exposure and HLA in healthy donors (TCRdb year 2017). Libraries were constructed by the immunoSEQ multiplex PCR assay. The multiplex PCR relied on a mix of 60 forward primers for TCR Vbeta segments and 13 reverse primers for TCR Jbeta segments. Entries here come from immuneACCESS through TCRdb and include only in-frame sequences with V and J called. Some clones fail to appear in such tables; in the studies checked, an unresolved V gene covers under half of the shortfall, and the cause of the remainder is unknown. The sample data list approximately 140,000 clones, and over 60% of these were observed just once. Jointly, the top ten make up 1.5% to 2% of the sample. Sequencing was done on a sample of PBMCs. The source is a female donor in good health and CMV-seronegative.

This rearrangement joins TRBV7-9 to TRBJ2-7, with D maybe TRBD1 (6 bases). Germline V gene sequence: CDR1 SEHNR, CDR2 FQNEAQ (reference sequence). The CDR3 sequence is 14 residues long. Trimming cost V 4 bases and J 4 bases, with 14 bases left between them. The CDR3 DNA reads TGTGCCAGCAGCTCCTGGGACACCTCATACGAGCAGTACTTC. It specifies CASSSWDTSYEQYF.

This clone has a single count. The J gene is TRBJ2-5, the V gene TRBV28, with D unclear. CDR1 MDHEN and CDR2 SYDVKM come from the germline V gene. Trimming cost V 3 bases and J 5 bases, with 31 bases left between them. The CDR3 extends over 20 amino acids. The CDR3 DNA follows: TGTGCCAGCAGTTTCCCCATTGGCCTAAGATCGATGGGTTGGCGGGAGACCCAGTACTTC. This codes for CASSFPIGLRSMGWRETQYF.

CDR3 amino acids: CAIRDREGNQPQHF. CDR3 bases: TGTGCCATCAGGGACAGGGAGGGGAATCAGCCCCAGCATTTT. V usage is TRBV10-3 and J usage is TRBJ1-5; 8 nucleotides line up with TRBD1. The CDR3 sequence is 14 residues long. V was clipped by 6 bases and J by 4 bases; unmatched bases: 5. Looked up from germline, CDR1 is ENHRY and CDR2 is SYGVKD.

This chain joins TRBV2 and TRBJ2-5, with 8 bases identical to TRBD1. Judging by the DNA end, TRBJ2-7 fits better; the J call may be wrong. The CDR3 loop spans 15 amino acids. Germline CDR1 reads SNHLY; CDR2 reads FYNNEI. CDR3 residues: CASTPSRTGSYEQYF. CDR3 in DNA: TGTGCCAGCACCCCCTCGAGGACAGGGTCCTACGAGCAGTACTTC.

The genes are TRBV6-6 and TRBJ1-1; D is possibly TRBD1 (5 bases). Germline CDR1 reads MNHNY; CDR2 reads SVGAGI (reference sequence). Trimming removed 2 bases at V and 5 bases at J, with 9 bases between. The CDR3 runs 13 residues. For the CDR3, the DNA is TGTGCCAGCAGTTACCCAGGGCGGACTGAAGCTTTCTTT. Translating it yields CASSYPGRTEAFF.

This chain links TRBV28 with TRBJ1-1; D gene uncertain. Germline V gives CDR1 MDHEN, CDR2 SYDVKM. This CDR3 comprises 14 residues. Trimming removed 5 bases at V and 4 bases at J, with 14 bases between. CDR3 protein: CASSPPGSGTEAFF. DNA of the CDR3: TGTGCCAGCAGTCCCCCCGGGTCGGGCACTGAAGCTTTCTTT.

By sample fraction, this clone is medium-sized. This chain joins TRBV6-1 and TRBJ2-1; 10 bases agree with TRBD2. This CDR3 has 15 residues. Germline V gives CDR1 MNHNS, CDR2 SASEGT. The V segment lost 3 bases and the J segment 8 bases; nucleotides outside the gene matches: 7. CDR3 in DNA: TGTGCCAGCAGTGAGTCGAGCGGGGGGGCCGATGAGCAGTTCTTC. It yields the protein CASSESSGGADEQFF.

The chain has TRBV5-1 and TRBJ2-5; weak D call: TRBD2 (6 bases). This CDR3 has 17 residues. V lost 0 bases, J lost 0 bases, and 15 bases lay in between. The germline CDR1 and CDR2 sequences are SGHRS and YFSETQ. In nucleotides, the CDR3 is TGCGCCAGCAGCTTGGCCTTGGTAGGAGGGTACCAAGAGACCCAGTACTTC. It translates to CASSLALVGGYQETQYF. Variable domain in full (rest from reference TRBV5-1 and TRBJ2-5): KAGVTQTPRYLIKTRGQQVTLSCSPISGHRSVSWYQQTPGQGLQFLFEYFSETQRNKGNFPGRFSGRQFSNSRSEMNVSTLELGDSALYLCASSLALVGGYQETQYFGPGTRLLVL.

This chain joins TRBV7-9 and TRBJ2-3; TRBD1 matches 8 bases. After removal of 5 bases from V and 0 bases from J, the junction contained 4 bases not matched to a gene. The CDR3 totals 15 residues. The germline CDR1 and CDR2 sequences are SEHNR and FQNEAQ (reference sequence). CDR3 bases: TGTGCCAGCAGCCCGACAGGGGCGAGCACAGATACGCAGTATTTT. This encodes CASSPTGASTDTQYF. Full variable domain (outside the CDR3, taken from reference TRBV7-9 and TRBJ2-3): DTGVSQNPRHKITKRGQNVTFRCDPISEHNRLYWYRQTLGQGPEFLTYFQNEAQLEKSRLLSDRFSAERPKGSFSTLEIQRTEQGDSAMYLCASSPTGASTDTQYFGPGTRLTVL.

This chain joins TRBV5-1 and TRBJ2-1; D call uncertain. Trimming pared 2 bases from V and 2 bases from J, leaving 5 bases between. The CDR3 consists of 13 residues. The germline gives CDR1 SGHRS, CDR2 YFSETQ. The CDR3 DNA follows: TGCGCCAGCAGCTTCACTACCTACAATGAGCAGTTCTTC. Translation: CASSFTTYNEQFF.

V gene TRBV2 combines with J gene TRBJ1-5; D is possibly TRBD1 (5 bases). This CDR3 has 13 residues. The germline V and J ends were trimmed by 1 base and 7 bases, with 8 bases remaining between them. In germline, CDR1 is SNHLY, CDR2 FYNNEI. This CDR3 is CASSEGQRQPQHF. CDR3 sequence (DNA): TGTGCCAGCAGTGAAGGACAGCGCCAGCCCCAGCATTTT.

The V call is TRBV15, the J call TRBJ2-2; weak D call: TRBD1 (6 bases). Germline CDR1 LNHNV, CDR2 YYDKDF (reference sequence). V was trimmed by 0 bases and J by 8 bases, leaving 13 bases between them. The CDR3 totals 15 residues. CDR3: CATSRDRSGTGELFF. The DNA for the CDR3 is TGTGCCACCAGCAGAGATCGTTCCGGGACAGGGGAGCTGTTTTTT. The full variable domain, in which reference TRBV15 and TRBJ2-2 provide the parts outside the CDR3, is DAMVIQNPRYQVTQFGKPVTLSCSQTLNHNVMYWYQQKSSQAPKLLFHYYDKDFNNEADTPDNFQSRRPNTSFCFLDIRSPGLGDTAMYLCATSRDRSGTGELFFGEGSRLTVL.

This clone was detected only a few times. The chain links TRBV5-1 to TRBJ2-2, with 7 bases identical to TRBD1. CDR3 length: 16 amino acids. V dropped 3 bases and J dropped 3; count of bases not matched to a gene: 8. CDR1 SGHRS and CDR2 YFSETQ come from the germline V gene. CDR3 DNA: TGCGCCAGCAGCTCGTCGTCCAGGGGGTACACCGGGGAGCTGTTTTTT. It is translated as CASSSSSRGYTGELFF.

The chain uses TRBV10-1 and TRBJ2-5; D gene unclear. Trimming took off 0 bases at V and 6 bases at J, with 11 bases between the two ends. Germline lookup yields CDR1 WNHNN and CDR2 SYGVQD (reference sequence). The CDR3 is 14 amino acids. CDR3 sequence (DNA): TGCGCCAGCAGTGAGTCTGGGTATGGGCAGACCCAGTACTTC. The encoded protein is CASSESGYGQTQYF.

In this sample, this clone turned up a few times. The chain links TRBV7-8 to TRBJ2-3; a weak D match, TRBD2 (6 bases). The CDR3 consists of 21 residues. Germline V gene data show CDR1 as SGHVS and CDR2 as FQNEAQ. V dropped 2 bases and J dropped 0 bases, with 27 bases sitting between them. The CDR3 region is CASSLRRGSRGALPSTDTQYF. DNA for the CDR3: TGTGCCAGCAGCTTAAGGAGGGGCTCGAGAGGGGCCCTTCCTAGCACAGATACGCAGTATTTT.

V gene TRBV7-9 combines with J gene TRBJ1-2, with 9 bases matching TRBD1. Germline lookup yields CDR1 SEHNR and CDR2 FQNEAQ (reference sequence). J lost 4 bases, V lost 8 bases, and 8 bases had no gene match. CDR3 length: 14 residues. The CDR3 sequence: CASLGGQGSYGYTF. In nucleotides, the CDR3 is TGTGCCAGCCTCGGGGGACAGGGCAGCTATGGCTACACCTTC.

V and J are TRBV4-2 and TRBJ1-2; TRBD1 is a possible D gene (6 bases). The germline V gene encodes CDR1 LGHNA and CDR2 YNFKEQ. The V gene lost 0 bases and the J gene lost 2 bases, with 13 bases spanning the gap. The CDR3 extends over 16 amino acids. CDR3 bases: TGTGCCAGCAGCCAAGAAAGAGGGGGTGTCAACTATGGCTACACCTTC. Protein sequence: CASSQERGGVNYGYTF.

The chain has TRBV28 and TRBJ2-4; TRBD1 might be the D (6 bases). The CDR3 contains 15 residues. Trimming shortened V by 6 bases and J by 10 bases, and 22 bases separated the two germline ends. Germline V gives CDR1 MDHEN, CDR2 SYDVKM. CDR3 sequence reads: CASSPDRRHQTIQYF. The CDR3 region has the DNA TGTGCCAGCAGCCCCGACAGGCGACACCAGACAATTCAGTACTTC.

J is TRBJ1-1 and V is TRBV19; D unclear. The germline V gene has CDR1 LNHDA and CDR2 SQIVND (reference sequence). V shed 3 bases and J shed 11 bases, with 16 bases lying between them. This CDR3 has 13 residues. CDR3 bases: TGTGCCAGTAGTATCTCGGGGTCGTTGTGGGCTTTCTTT. Amino acids: CASSISGSLWAFF.

The chain uses TRBV7-2 and TRBJ2-2; 10 bases agree with TRBD2. V gave up 6 bases and J gave up 1 base; unmatched junction bases: 5. This CDR3 spans 16 amino acids. The germline V gene has CDR1 SGHTA and CDR2 FQGNSA. The CDR3: CASSRGTSVNTGELFF. DNA of the CDR3: TGTGCCAGCAGTCGAGGGACTAGCGTGAACACCGGGGAGCTGTTTTTT.